A single sample is the source of the 18 T cell receptor beta chains below, sequenced in a study of immune characterization of retroperitoneal liposarcoma. MiXCR was run by TCRdb on the PCR reads, yielding one entry per CDR3 protein. Of approximately 11,000 distinct CDR3 sequences listed, roughly 23% are singletons. The material sequenced was blood. These receptors all come from a female donor with retroperitoneal liposarcoma.

The J gene is TRBJ1-1, the V gene TRBV7-2; D is undetermined. Looked up from germline, CDR1 is SGHTA and CDR2 is FQGNSA. This CDR3 region has 14 residues. V lost 5 bases and J 0 bases, leaving 10 bases between the germline ends. CDR3: CASSARALNTEAFF. The CDR3 region has the DNA TGTGCCAGCAGCGCTCGGGCCTTGAACACTGAAGCTTTCTTT.

With regard to this clonotype: Its ends do not fully match the called genes, so a read error is possible. This chain joins TRBV5-7 and TRBJ2-1; 9 bases are a match to TRBD2. TRBV5-7 has ORF status, its function being uncertain. The CDR3 has 17 amino acids. In DNA, the CDR3 is TGTGCCAGCAGCCTCTCCCGACTAGCGGACTCCTACAATGAGCAGGTCTTC. Its protein product is CASSLSRLADSYNEQVF.

Relative to its sample, this clonotype is medium-sized (0.01 to 0.1%). CDR3 sequence reads: CASTQMERETQYF. The CDR3, as DNA: TGTGCCAGCACCCAGATGGAAAGGGAGACCCAGTACTTC. The V gene is TRBV11-3, the J gene TRBJ2-5; no firm D call. The CDR3 has 13 amino acids. V lost 7 bases and J lost 5, with 14 bases in between. The germline V gene encodes CDR1 SGHNT and CDR2 YENEEA.

This clonotype has at least ten counts. J is TRBJ2-3 and V is TRBV7-3; 9 positions match TRBD2. This CDR3 region has 14 residues. The germline V gene has CDR1 SGHTA and CDR2 FQGTGA. With 5 bases clipped from V and 9 bases from J, the junction kept 9 bases outside the gene matches. CDR3 sequence: CASSRGLAGGTQYF. The CDR3 region has the DNA TGTGCCAGCAGCAGGGGGCTGGCGGGAGGGACGCAGTATTTT.

This chain joins TRBV5-1 and TRBJ2-1; 10 bases line up with TRBD2. Germline assignment: CDR1 SGHRS and CDR2 YFSETQ. V was clipped by 1 base and J by 9 bases; unmatched bases: 4. CDR3 length: 14 amino acids. The CDR3 DNA reads TGCGCCAGCAGCTTGCAGCGGGAGGGGAGTGAGCAGTTCTTC. The encoded protein is CASSLQREGSEQFF.

This rearrangement joins TRBV27 to TRBJ2-4; D tentatively reads TRBD1 or TRBD2 (5 bases each). The V end was cut by 3 bases, the J end by 4 bases, with 10 bases between. The CDR3 runs to 14 residues. Germline V gives CDR1 MNHEY, CDR2 SMNVEV (reference sequence). This CDR3 reads CASSLGDQKNIQYF. The CDR3 DNA follows: TGTGCCAGCAGTTTGGGGGACCAAAAAAACATTCAGTACTTC.

This clonotype was detected only a few times. The chain is built from TRBV12-3 or TRBV12-4 and TRBJ2-1; TRBD1 or TRBD2 may be the D gene (7 bases each). The CDR3 spans 15 residues. Trimming took off 6 bases at V and 10 bases at J, with 22 bases between the two ends. The CDR3, as DNA: TGTGCCAGCAGCCCGCAGGGGGGGGGTACCTACGAGCAGTTCTTC. It encodes CASSPQGGGTYEQFF.

About this clonotype itself: The junction differs from germline at one of its ends, possibly a read error. The genes are TRBV7-6 and TRBJ2-4; 10 bases match TRBD1. The J call could be wrong; TRBJ2-5 is a better fit for the DNA end. Germline CDR1 reads SGHVS; CDR2 reads FNYEAQ. CDR3 length: 16 residues. This CDR3 reads CASSQRYMGQGETQYF. The CDR3, as DNA: TGTGCTAGCAGCCAAAGATACATGGGACAGGGGGAGACCCAGTACTTC.

At least ten counts were recorded for this clonotype. The chain employs TRBV11-1 and TRBJ1-1; weak D call: TRBD1 (6 bases). This CDR3 spans 14 amino acids. V lost 3 bases, J lost 4 bases, and 12 bases lay in between. Germline CDR1 reads SGHAT; CDR2 reads FQDESV (reference sequence). DNA for the CDR3: TGTGCCAGCAGCTTCCCGGGACAACTCACTGAAGCTTTCTTT. Protein product: CASSFPGQLTEAFF.

The chain is built from TRBV28 and TRBJ1-2; D uncertain. Germline V gene sequence: CDR1 MDHEN, CDR2 SYDVKM. The V and J ends lost 6 bases and 3 bases respectively, with 11 bases between them. The CDR3 has 13 amino acids. CDR3 loop: CASSPDGYYGYTF. The CDR3 DNA sequence: TGTGCCAGCAGCCCGGACGGTTACTATGGCTACACCTTC.

This clonotype was detected ten times or more. The V and J genes are TRBV6-1 and TRBJ2-1; a possible D gene is TRBD2 (6 bases). The germline V gene has CDR1 MNHNS and CDR2 SASEGT. Trimming pared 6 bases from V and 5 bases from J, leaving 17 bases between. This CDR3 contains 15 residues. The CDR3 region has the DNA TGTGCCAGCAGCGTCGCGGGCGGGGACCACAATGAGCAGTTCTTC. Its translation is CASSVAGGDHNEQFF.

This clonotype is medium-sized. The rearrangement joins TRBV6-1 to TRBJ2-1; 15 bases match TRBD2. The CDR3 has 15 residues. Germline lookup yields CDR1 MNHNS and CDR2 SASEGT. The trim removed 5 bases at V and 12 bases at J, leaving 8 bases unmatched. For the CDR3, the DNA is TGTGCCAGCAGTAGGACTAGCGGGAGGGGATTGGGGCAGTTCTTC. Its translation: CASSRTSGRGLGQFF.

This clonotype has only one observation. A read error may be the cause here, since a much bigger clone is one base away. The chain combines TRBV6-5 with TRBJ2-7, with D unclear. Germline values: CDR1 MNHEY, CDR2 SVGAGI. V lost 7 bases and J lost 0, with 10 bases in between. This CDR3 contains 13 residues. Here the CDR3 reads CASIQKGSYEQYF. For the CDR3, the DNA is TGTGCCAGCATACAGAAGGGCTCCTACGAGCAGTACTTC.

In this sample, this clonotype turned up many times. The chain combines TRBV11-2 with TRBJ2-1; D remains ambiguous. The CDR3 is 15 residues long. The V end was cut by 5 bases, the J end by 8 bases, with 19 bases between. Germline V gene sequence: CDR1 SGHAT, CDR2 FQNNGV. The CDR3 bases are TGTGCCAGCAGCCCCCGCCCCGCCCCGAGAGATGAGCAGTTCTTC. This translates into CASSPRPAPRDEQFF.

Ten or more counts support this clonotype. The chain employs TRBV27 and TRBJ2-3; 8 bases are a match to TRBD2. With V trimmed by 8 bases and J by 4 bases, 2 bases remained unmatched. Germline V gene sequence: CDR1 MNHEY, CDR2 SMNVEV (reference sequence). The CDR3 consists of 12 residues. For the CDR3, the DNA is TGTGCCAGCGCGGGAGGCGCAGATACGCAGTATTTT. Translated, it gives CASAGGADTQYF.

By its share, this clonotype is medium-sized. In nucleotides, the CDR3 is TGTGCCAGCAGCTTAGTCAGGGGCAATGAGCAGTTCTTC. Amino acid sequence: CASSLVRGNEQFF. The chain carries TRBV11-2 and TRBJ2-1; the D gene is possibly TRBD1 (6 bases). CDR3 length equals 13 residues. Trimming shortened V by 1 base and J by 6 bases, and 7 bases separated the two germline ends. Germline CDR1 reads SGHAT; CDR2 reads FQNNGV. The full variable domain, with the rest looked up from reference TRBV11-2 and TRBJ2-1, is EAGVAQSPRYKIIEKRQSVAFWCNPISGHATLYWYQQILGQGPKLLIQFQNNGVVDDSQLPKDRFSAERLKGVDSTLKIQPAKLEDSAVYLCASSLVRGNEQFFGPGTRLTVL.

This clonotype has ten or more counts. This sequence joins TRBV12-3 or TRBV12-4 and TRBJ2-1; 10 bases agree with TRBD2. The CDR3 has 16 amino acids. The V and J ends lost 2 bases and 7 bases, in that order; junction bases with no gene match: 8. The CDR3 bases are TGTGCCAGCAGTTTAAGTCCCAGCGGGAGGGGTAATGAGCAGTTCTTC. Residues: CASSLSPSGRGNEQFF.

By share of the sample, this clonotype is medium-sized. This chain joins TRBV12-3 or TRBV12-4 and TRBJ2-5; 10 positions match TRBD2. V lost 5 bases, J lost 1 base, and 13 bases stayed unmatched. CDR3 length: 18 amino acids. CDR3 in DNA: TGTGCCAGCAGTCCTGGGCGGAGGTCTAGCGGGAGCCAAGAGACCCAGTACTTC. Translating it yields CASSPGRRSSGSQETQYF.